The 16 T cell receptor beta chains below all came from one sample that was sequenced in a study of blood T cell repertoires in COVID-19. Only in-frame clones appear in the TCRdb table, and some are missing; sequencing was by immunoSEQ multiplex PCR. The sample yields fewer than 150,000 clones, 84% seen once. The sequencing sample was made of PBMCs or T cells enriched from blood (not recorded which). The receptors stem from a man aged 45 to 65 in a cohort exposed to, infected with or recovered from COVID-19 (not recorded which).

This clone was counted a single time. This chain connects TRBV15 to TRBJ2-3, with TRBD1 matching 7 bases. The germline gives CDR1 LNHNV, CDR2 YYDKDF (reference sequence). J gave up 0 bases and V 0 bases, and 6 bases lay outside the gene matches. This CDR3 region has 17 residues. CDR3 DNA sequence: TGTGCCACCAGCAGAGAAACAGGGGCCCATAGCACAGATACGCAGTATTTT. Its protein product is CATSRETGAHSTDTQYF.

The rearrangement uses TRBV24-1 and TRBJ2-3; TRBD1 matches 10 bases. Trimming at V came to 3 bases and at J to 8 bases, leaving 7 bases not matched to a gene. This CDR3 has 15 amino acids. CDR1 is KGHDR, CDR2 SFDVKD, per germline. DNA of the CDR3: TGTGCCACCAGTGATCCGGGACAGGGGAGCGGTACGCAGTATTTT. This translates into CATSDPGQGSGTQYF.

The rearrangement links TRBV19 to TRBJ1-6, with D possibly matching TRBD1 (5 bases). Trimming removed 5 bases from V and 7 bases from J, with 12 bases in between. CDR3 size: 14 residues. The germline CDR1 and CDR2 sequences are LNHDA and SQIVND (reference sequence). CDR3 sequence reads: CASSSTKGNSPLHF. CDR3 sequence (DNA): TGTGCCAGTAGTTCGACCAAGGGGAATTCACCCCTCCACTTT.

V gene TRBV14 combines with J gene TRBJ1-3; 10 bases align to TRBD1. V lost 3 bases, J lost 1 base, and 12 bases stayed unmatched. This CDR3 contains 19 residues. The germline CDR1 and CDR2 sequences are SGHDN and FVKESK. The CDR3 here is CASSHALNPGQGSGNTIYF. The CDR3 region has the DNA TGTGCCAGCAGCCATGCTCTCAATCCGGGACAGGGGTCTGGAAACACCATATATTTT.

A few counts support this clone. The chain couples TRBV15 to TRBJ1-2; TRBD1 aligns across 7 bases. The J segment lost 6 bases and the V segment lost 3 bases, leaving 7 bases of the junction unmatched. This CDR3 spans 14 amino acids. Germline V gene data show CDR1 as LNHNV and CDR2 as YYDKDF (reference sequence). CDR3 region: CATSRDDRVDGYTF. The CDR3 region has the DNA TGTGCCACCAGCAGGGACGACAGGGTTGATGGCTACACCTTC.

CDR3 sequence: CASSPPSGGTETQYF. In DNA, the CDR3 is TGTGCCAGCTCACCGCCTAGCGGGGGGACTGAGACCCAGTACTTC. This rearrangement joins TRBV18 to TRBJ2-5, with 11 bases aligning to TRBD2. Trimming removed 3 bases from V and 5 bases from J; junction bases left unmatched: 5. The CDR3 consists of 15 residues. CDR1 is KGHSH, CDR2 LQKENI, per germline. The whole variable domain, filled in from reference TRBV18 and TRBJ2-5, reads NAGVMQNPRHLVRRRGQEARLRCSPMKGHSHVYWYRQLPEEGLKFMVYLQKENIIDESGMPKERFSAEFPKEGPSILRIQQVVRGDSAAYFCASSPPSGGTETQYFGPGTRLLVL.

The rearrangement uses TRBV28 and TRBJ2-1; D gene unclear. Between the trimmed V and J ends, which lost 2 bases and 8 bases, there was a span of 4 bases. Germline CDR1 reads MDHEN; CDR2 reads SYDVKM. CDR3 size: 11 residues. The CDR3 sequence is CASSLTDEQFF. Here the CDR3 DNA reads TGTGCCAGCAGTTTAACTGATGAGCAGTTCTTC. The whole variable domain, remainder taken from reference TRBV28 and TRBJ2-1, is DVKVTQSSRYLVKRTGEKVFLECVQDMDHENMFWYRQDPGLGLRLIYFSYDVKMKEKGDIPEGYSVSREKKERFSLILESASTNQTSMYLCASSLTDEQFFGPGTRLTVL.

This chain joins TRBV4-1 and TRBJ1-2, with 8 bases matching TRBD1. The CDR3 runs to 17 residues. The trim removed 0 bases at V and 4 bases at J, leaving 10 bases unmatched. Germline V gene sequence: CDR1 MGHRA, CDR2 YSYEKL. The chain's CDR3 is CASSQDRWQGASYGYTF. CDR3 in DNA: TGCGCCAGCAGCCAAGATCGTTGGCAGGGGGCCTCCTATGGCTACACCTTC.

Only one count was recorded for this clone. The chain recombines TRBV3-1 (or the pseudogene TRBV3-2) with TRBJ1-3; possibly TRBD1 for D (6 bases). Trimming cost V 2 bases and J 2 bases, with 10 bases left between them. CDR1 and CDR2 from the germline V gene are LGHDT and YNNKEL (reference sequence). This CDR3 is built from 15 residues. Here the CDR3 reads CASSQLRGAGNTIYF. CDR3 nucleotides: TGTGCCAGCAGCCAACTCAGGGGTGCTGGAAACACCATATATTTT.

J is TRBJ2-1 and V is TRBV6-2 or TRBV6-3, with 16 bases that match TRBD2. Germline-derived CDR1 and CDR2 are MNHEY and SVGEGT. V lost 0 bases to trimming and J lost 4 bases; unmatched junction nucleotides: 3. This CDR3 contains 18 residues. DNA for the CDR3: TGTGCCAGCAGTTACTCGGGGACTAGCGGGGGGGCGTACAATGAGCAGTTCTTC. This codes for CASSYSGTSGGAYNEQFF.

V gene TRBV12-3 or TRBV12-4 combines with J gene TRBJ1-2; 7 bases are shared with TRBD1. V lost 7 bases and J lost 5; bases outside the gene matches: 7. CDR3 size: 13 residues. CDR3 DNA sequence: TGTGCCAGCAAGAATAGGGACAGATATGGCTACACCTTC. Protein: CASKNRDRYGYTF.

V gene TRBV7-2 combines with J gene TRBJ2-3; D is uncertain. This CDR3 spans 14 amino acids. CDR1 is SGHTA and CDR2 is FQGNSA in the germline V gene. V was cut by 1 base and J by 5 bases, with 10 bases left in between. CDR3 DNA: TGTGCCAGCAGCTTAGGCGCGGAACGAGATACGCAGTATTTT. Translated, it gives CASSLGAERDTQYF.

This chain joins TRBV29-1 and TRBJ1-2; 10 bases align to TRBD1. The CDR3 runs to 14 residues. In germline, CDR1 is SQVTM, CDR2 ANQGSEA. Trimming at V came to 4 bases and at J to 4 bases, leaving 6 bases not matched to a gene. Here the CDR3 DNA reads TGCAGCGTTGGAATGACAGGGGGCAGCTATGGCTACACCTTC. Translating gives CSVGMTGGSYGYTF. Full variable domain (rest looked up from reference TRBV29-1 and TRBJ1-2): SAVISQKPSRDICQRGTSLTIQCQVDSQVTMMFWYRQQPGQSLTLIATANQGSEATYESGFVIDKFPISRPNLTFSTLTVSNMSPEDSSIYLCSVGMTGGSYGYTFGSGTRLTVV.

The rearrangement uses TRBV7-3 and TRBJ1-1; 8 positions agree with TRBD1. V was pared by 0 bases and J by 3 bases, with 0 bases of the junction left unmatched. In germline, CDR1 is SGHTA, CDR2 FQGTGA. The CDR3 spans 14 residues. CDR3 sequence: CASSLTRGHTEAFF. In DNA, the CDR3 is TGTGCCAGCAGCTTAACCAGGGGGCACACTGAAGCTTTCTTT.

The gene calls are TRBV7-9 and TRBJ2-7; tentative D call: TRBD1 (5 bases). The V end lost 1 base, the J end lost 0 bases, and 10 bases lay between the germline ends. CDR3 length equals 15 residues. Germline loops: CDR1 SEHNR, CDR2 FQNEAQ (reference sequence). The CDR3 region is CASSLDRPTSYEQYF. CDR3 coding DNA: TGTGCCAGCAGCTTAGACAGGCCGACCTCCTACGAGCAGTACTTC. The whole variable domain, remainder taken from reference TRBV7-9 and TRBJ2-7, is DTGVSQNPRHKITKRGQNVTFRCDPISEHNRLYWYRQTLGQGPEFLTYFQNEAQLEKSRLLSDRFSAERPKGSFSTLEIQRTEQGDSAMYLCASSLDRPTSYEQYFGPGTRLTVT.

This clone was counted between two and nine times. The genes are TRBV19 and TRBJ1-2; 8 bases map to TRBD1. The CDR3 is 13 amino acids. Germline loops: CDR1 LNHDA, CDR2 SQIVND (reference sequence). The V and J ends lost 5 bases and 8 bases, in that order; junction bases with no gene match: 7. The CDR3 protein is CASSPGQVGGYTF. The CDR3 DNA follows: TGTGCCAGTAGTCCGGGACAGGTCGGGGGCTACACCTTC. Drawing the rest from reference TRBV19 and TRBJ1-2, the complete variable domain is DGGITQSPKYLFRKEGQNVTLSCEQNLNHDAMYWYRQDPGQGLRLIYYSQIVNDFQKGDIAEGYSVSREKKESFPLTVTSAQKNPTAFYLCASSPGQVGGYTFGSGTRLTVV.